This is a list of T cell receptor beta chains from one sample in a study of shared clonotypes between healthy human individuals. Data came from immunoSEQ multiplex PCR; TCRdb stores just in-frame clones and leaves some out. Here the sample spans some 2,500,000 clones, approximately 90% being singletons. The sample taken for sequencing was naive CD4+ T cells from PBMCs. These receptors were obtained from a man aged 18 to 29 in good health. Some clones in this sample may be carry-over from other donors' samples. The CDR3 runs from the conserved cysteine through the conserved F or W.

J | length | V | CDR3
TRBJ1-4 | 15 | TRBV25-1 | CASSDPRGSDEKLFF
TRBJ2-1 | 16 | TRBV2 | CASRGTSGRAWNEQFF
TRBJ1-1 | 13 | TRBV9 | CASSTGPNTEAFF
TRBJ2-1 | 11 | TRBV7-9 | CASSRVGEQFF
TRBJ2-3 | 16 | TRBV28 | CASSIIAGVRTDTQYF
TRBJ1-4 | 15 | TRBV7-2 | CASSLFERVNEKLFF
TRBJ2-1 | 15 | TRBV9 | CASSVAGQSYNEQFF
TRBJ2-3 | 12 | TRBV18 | CASGGSQDTQYF
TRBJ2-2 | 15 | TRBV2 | CASRGQGLHTGELFF
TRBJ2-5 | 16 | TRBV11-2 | CASSLGWLDVIETQYF
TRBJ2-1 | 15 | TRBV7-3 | CASSLGHGRGYEQFF
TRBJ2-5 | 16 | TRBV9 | CASSVEWGSLGETQYF
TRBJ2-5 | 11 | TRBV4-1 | CASSVGETQYF
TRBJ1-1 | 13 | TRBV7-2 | CASSPQSNTEAFF
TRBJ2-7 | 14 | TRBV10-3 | CAIRGLAGAYEQYF
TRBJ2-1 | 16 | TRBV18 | CASSPEAGGSLLTQFF
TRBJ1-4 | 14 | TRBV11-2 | CASSQGTGTEKLFF
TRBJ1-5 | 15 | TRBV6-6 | CASREGQGNNQPQHF
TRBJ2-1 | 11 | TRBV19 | CASRRYNEQFF
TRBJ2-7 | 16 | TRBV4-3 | CASSQDRSEFGYEQYF
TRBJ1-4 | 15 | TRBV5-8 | CASSLDGRRGEKLFF
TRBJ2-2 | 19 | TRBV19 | CASSIPRRRTVANTGELFF
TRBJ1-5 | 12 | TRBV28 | CASGGALQPQHF
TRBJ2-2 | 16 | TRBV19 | CASHSWRESNTGELFF
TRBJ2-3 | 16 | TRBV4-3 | CASSQGGRGSADTQYF
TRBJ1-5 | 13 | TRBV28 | CAAGAPIYQPQHF
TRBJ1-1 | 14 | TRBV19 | CASTLLGQGTEAFF
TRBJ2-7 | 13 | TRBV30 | CAWSLGQGGEQYF
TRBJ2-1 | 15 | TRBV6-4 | CASSALAGKSNEQFF
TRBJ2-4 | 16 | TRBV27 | CASSPPGLLAKNIQYF
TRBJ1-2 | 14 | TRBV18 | CASSVSREPFGYTF
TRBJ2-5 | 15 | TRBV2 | CASSGNWGYQETQYF
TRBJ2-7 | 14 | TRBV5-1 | CASSLGLAEDEQYF
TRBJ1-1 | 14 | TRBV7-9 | CASNLLQLNTEAFF
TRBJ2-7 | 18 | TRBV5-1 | CASSPGGGRTSGSYEQYF
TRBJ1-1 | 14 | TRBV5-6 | CASSLFRRDTEAFF
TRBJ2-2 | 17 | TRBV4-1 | CASSQERAGQGEGELFF
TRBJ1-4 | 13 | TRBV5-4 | CASSATGQEKLFF
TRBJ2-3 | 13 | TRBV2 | CASSQGGADTQYF
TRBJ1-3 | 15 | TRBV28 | CASSRRTDSGNTIYF
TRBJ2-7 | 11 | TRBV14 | CASSAATEQYF
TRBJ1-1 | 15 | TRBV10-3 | CAISVTDRLNTEAFF
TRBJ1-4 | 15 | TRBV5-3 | CARSLGRVWGEKLFF
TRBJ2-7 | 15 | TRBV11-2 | CASSNPGSLGYEQYF
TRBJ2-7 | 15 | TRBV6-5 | CASSLSAYASYEQYF
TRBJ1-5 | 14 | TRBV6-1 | CASSPYISNQPQHF
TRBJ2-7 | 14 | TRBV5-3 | CARSRRDKPYEQYF
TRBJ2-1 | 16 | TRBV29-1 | CSVEDHGLSSYNEQFF
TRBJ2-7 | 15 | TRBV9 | CASSVDGTGLYEQYF
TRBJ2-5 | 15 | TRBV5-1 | CASSSSGRALETQYF
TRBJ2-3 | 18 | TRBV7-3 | CASSHSGGTGATADTQYF
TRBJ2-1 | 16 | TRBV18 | CASSPLMGAEGNEQFF
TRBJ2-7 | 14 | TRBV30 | CAWSPGEGRHEQYF
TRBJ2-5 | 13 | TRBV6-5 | CATSGLSQETQYF
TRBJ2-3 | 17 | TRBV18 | CASSPVSLGGQQDTQYF
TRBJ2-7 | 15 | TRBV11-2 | CASSFGAGEAYEQYF